The present TCR beta chain was sequenced within a study of response to subunit inactivated influenza vaccine. General study results and limits: Authors suggested few new T cells are recruited by each seasonal influenza vaccination.

The CDR3 is 15 amino acids. The germline V gene has CDR1 SGHTA and CDR2 FQGNSA. Trimming took off 2 bases at V and 6 bases at J, with 17 bases between the two ends. There are a few counts of this clonotype. Antigen: not known. MiXCR, applied by TCRdb to the RT-PCR reads, yields one record per CDR3 protein. The sample includes 450,000 to 600,000 distinct CDR3 sequences, approximately 7.3% of them seen just once. This chain uses TRBV7-2 with TRBJ2-7; weak D call: TRBD2 (7 bases). This sequence was found in a man between 50 and 69 years old who received an inactivated influenza vaccine. Sample: PBMCs from blood, taken around 25 months after vaccination. The DNA for the CDR3 is TGTGCCAGCAGCTTACGTGGGGGGGCTGTCGGCGAGCAGTACTTC. Its protein product is CASSLRGGAVGEQYF.